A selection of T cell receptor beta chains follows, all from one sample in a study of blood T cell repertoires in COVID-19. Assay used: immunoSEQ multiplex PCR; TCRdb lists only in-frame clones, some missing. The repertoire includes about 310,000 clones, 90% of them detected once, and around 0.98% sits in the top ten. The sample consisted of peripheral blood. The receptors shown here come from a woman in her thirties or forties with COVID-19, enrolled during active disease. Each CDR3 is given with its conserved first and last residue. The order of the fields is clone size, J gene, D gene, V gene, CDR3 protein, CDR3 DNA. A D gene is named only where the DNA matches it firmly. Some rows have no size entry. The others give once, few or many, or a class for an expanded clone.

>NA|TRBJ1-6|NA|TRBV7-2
CASSLGEGGNSPLHF
TGTGCCAGCAGCTTAGGGGAGGGGGGCAATTCACCCCTCCACTTT
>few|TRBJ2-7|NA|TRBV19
CASSRPGILSYEQYF
TGTGCCAGTAGCCGCCCGGGAATCCTCTCCTACGAGCAGTACTTC
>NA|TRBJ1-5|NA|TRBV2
CASSGGDWGGNQPQHF
TGTGCCAGCAGTGGGGGGGATTGGGGTGGCAATCAGCCCCAGCATTTT
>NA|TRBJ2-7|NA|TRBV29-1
CSVGGGDSFVYEQYF
TGCAGCGTTGGAGGTGGTGACTCCTTTGTCTACGAGCAGTACTTC
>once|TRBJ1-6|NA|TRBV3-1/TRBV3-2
CASSHDTGTGDSPLHF
TGTGCCAGCAGCCATGACACCGGGACGGGGGATTCACCCCTCCACTTT
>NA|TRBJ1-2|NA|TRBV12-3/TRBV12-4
CASSVNYGYTF
TGTGCCAGCAGCGTTAACTATGGCTACACCTTC
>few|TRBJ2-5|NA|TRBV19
CASSILGVQETQYF
TGTGCCAGTAGTATATTAGGGGTACAAGAGACCCAGTACTTC
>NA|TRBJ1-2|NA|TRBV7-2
CASSLGLNYGYTF
TGTGCCAGCAGCTTAGGTCTTAACTATGGCTACACCTTC
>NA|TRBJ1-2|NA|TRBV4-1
CASSQDIRLNYGYTF
TGCGCCAGCAGCCAAGATATCCGTCTTAACTATGGCTACACCTTC
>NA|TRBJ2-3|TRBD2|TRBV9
CASSVATSGNTDTQYF
TGTGCCAGCAGCGTAGCGACTAGCGGAAACACAGATACGCAGTATTTT
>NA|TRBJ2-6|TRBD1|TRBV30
CASDRGGTGANVLTF
TGTGCCTCGGACAGGGGAGGTACGGGGGCCAACGTCCTGACTTTC
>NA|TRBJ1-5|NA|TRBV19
CASSSQDQPQHF
TGTGCCAGTAGTTCCCAGGATCAGCCCCAGCATTTT
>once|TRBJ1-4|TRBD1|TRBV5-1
CASSLGTGSSEKLFF
TGCGCCAGCAGCTTGGGGACAGGGAGTAGTGAAAAACTGTTTTTT
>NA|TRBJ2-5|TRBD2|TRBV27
CASNKGTTRQETQYF
TGTGCCAGCAACAAAGGGACTACCAGACAAGAGACCCAGTACTTC
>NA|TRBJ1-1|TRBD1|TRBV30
CAWRGQVLRGTEAFF
TGTGCCTGGAGAGGACAGGTTCTGAGGGGCACTGAAGCTTTCTTT
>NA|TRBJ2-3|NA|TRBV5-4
CASTPLSGVPTDTQYF
TGTGCCAGCACTCCTCTTTCGGGGGTCCCAACAGATACGCAGTATTTT
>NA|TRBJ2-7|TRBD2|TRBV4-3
CASSQDYGLVGYEQYF
TGCGCCAGCAGCCAAGATTATGGACTAGTAGGGTACGAGCAGTACTTC
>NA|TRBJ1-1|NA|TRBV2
CASSLGEAFF
TGTGCCAGCAGTCTCGGTGAAGCTTTCTTT
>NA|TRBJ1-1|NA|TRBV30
CAWSAGLNTEAFF
TGTGCCTGGAGCGCAGGATTGAACACTGAAGCTTTCTTT
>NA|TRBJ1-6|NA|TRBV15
CATSSGRRSYNSPLHF
TGTGCCACCAGTTCCGGGAGAAGGTCCTATAATTCACCCCTCCACTTT
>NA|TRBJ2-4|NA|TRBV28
CASSLTGLGKNIQYF
TGTGCCAGCAGTTTAACAGGGCTGGGCAAAAACATTCAGTACTTC
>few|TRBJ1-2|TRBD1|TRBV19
CASSPIRQGSVYGYTF
TGTGCCAGTAGTCCGATTCGACAGGGCTCCGTCTATGGCTACACCTTC
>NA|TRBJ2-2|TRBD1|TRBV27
CASSSRTGEKPGELFF
TGTGCCAGCAGTTCGCGGACAGGGGAGAAGCCCGGGGAGCTGTTTTTT
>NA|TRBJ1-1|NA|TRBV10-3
CATTPQADTEAFF
TGTGCCACCACCCCCCAAGCGGACACTGAAGCTTTCTTT
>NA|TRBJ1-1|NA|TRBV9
CASSPRDITNTEAFF
TGTGCCAGCAGCCCCCGGGACATCACAAACACTGAAGCTTTCTTT
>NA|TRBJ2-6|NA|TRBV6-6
CASSSRGDRGPSGANVLTF
TGTGCCAGCAGCTCGCGGGGAGACAGAGGTCCATCTGGGGCCAACGTCCTGACTTTC
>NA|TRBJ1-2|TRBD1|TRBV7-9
CASSSQGDYGYTF
TGTGCCAGCAGCTCTCAGGGGGACTATGGCTACACCTTC